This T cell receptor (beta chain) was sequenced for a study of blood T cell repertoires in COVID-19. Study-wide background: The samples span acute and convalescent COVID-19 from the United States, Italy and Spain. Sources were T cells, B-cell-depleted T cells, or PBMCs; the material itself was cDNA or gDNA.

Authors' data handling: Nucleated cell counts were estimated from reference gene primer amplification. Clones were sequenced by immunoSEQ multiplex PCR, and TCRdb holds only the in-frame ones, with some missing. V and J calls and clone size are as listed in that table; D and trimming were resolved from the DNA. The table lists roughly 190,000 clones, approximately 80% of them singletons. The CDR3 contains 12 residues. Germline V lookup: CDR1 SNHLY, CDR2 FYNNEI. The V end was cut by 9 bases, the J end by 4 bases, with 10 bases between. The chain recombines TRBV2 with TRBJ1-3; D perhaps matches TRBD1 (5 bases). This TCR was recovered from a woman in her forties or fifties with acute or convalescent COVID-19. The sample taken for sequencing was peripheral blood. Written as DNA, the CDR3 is TGTGCCAGAGCAGGGATCGGAAACACCATATATTTT. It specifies CARAGIGNTIYF.